These 27 T cell receptor beta chains share one sample of origin, sequenced in a study of T and B cells in COVID-19 patients. Blood genomic DNA input for TRB amplification was about 240-500 ng. BIOMED2 TRB-A/B primer pools were used in multiplex TRB PCR. TCRdb processed the multiplex PCR reads anew with MiXCR; each CDR3 protein has one entry. The table includes under 7,500 distinct CDR3 sequences, roughly 26% detected once. Source material: blood. These receptors came from a human donor with active COVID-19.

As concerns this clonotype: A much larger clone differs by one base, so this may be a read error. The chain employs TRBV6-5 and TRBJ2-7; TRBD2 matches at 15 bases. With V trimmed by 2 bases and J by 6 bases, 14 bases remained unmatched. The CDR3 is made up of 19 amino acids. The V gene's germline CDR1 is MNHEY and CDR2 SVGAGI. This chain's CDR3 is CASSYALGLAGGRLAEQYF. The CDR3 nucleotides are TGTGCCAGCAGTTACGCGTTGGGACTAGCGGGAGGTAGATTGGCCGAGCAGTACTTC.

The chain joins TRBV11-2 to TRBJ2-5; TRBD2 matches 10 bases. This CDR3 region has 17 residues. J lost 7 bases, V lost 5 bases, and 16 bases had no gene match. CDR1 SGHAT and CDR2 FQNNGV come from the germline V gene. CDR3 DNA: TGTGCCAGCAGCCTAACCGGGGTAGCGGGAGGTATGGGGACCCAGTACTTC. This gives the protein CASSLTGVAGGMGTQYF.

This clonotype counts as medium-sized. The chain recombines TRBV18 with TRBJ2-5, with D possibly being TRBD1 (5 bases). Trimming took off 8 bases at V and 2 bases at J, with 12 bases between the two ends. This CDR3 has 13 amino acids. The germline CDR1 and CDR2 sequences are KGHSH and LQKENI. As DNA, the CDR3 is TGTGCCAGCCTACCACAGGTTCAAGAGACCCAGTACTTC. Translation: CASLPQVQETQYF. Full variable domain (missing parts from reference TRBV18 and TRBJ2-5): NAGVMQNPRHLVRRRGQEARLRCSPMKGHSHVYWYRQLPEEGLKFMVYLQKENIIDESGMPKERFSAEFPKEGPSILRIQQVVRGDSAAYFCASLPQVQETQYFGPGTRLLVL.

As regards this clonotype: A single base separates this from a much larger clone, so it may be a read error. The genes are TRBV18 and TRBJ2-7, with D perhaps matching TRBD1 (6 bases). This CDR3 comprises 15 residues. Germline V gene sequence: CDR1 KGHSH, CDR2 LQKENI. The CDR3 reads CASLPPGRGHYEQYF. CDR3 nucleotides: TGTGCCAGCTTACCACCGGGACGGGGACACTACGAGCAGTACTTC.

This clonotype was counted between two and nine times. This chain connects TRBV7-9 to TRBJ2-6; TRBD2 is a possible D gene (5 bases). The V end lost 2 bases, the J end lost 2 bases, and 7 bases lay between the germline ends. Germline V gives CDR1 SEHNR, CDR2 FQNEAQ (reference sequence). The CDR3 has 15 amino acids. CDR3: CASSLQRAGANVLTF. The DNA of the CDR3 is TGTGCCAGCAGCTTACAGAGGGCTGGGGCCAACGTCCTGACTTTC. The whole variable domain, remainder taken from reference TRBV7-9 and TRBJ2-6, is DTGVSQNPRHKITKRGQNVTFRCDPISEHNRLYWYRQTLGQGPEFLTYFQNEAQLEKSRLLSDRFSAERPKGSFSTLEIQRTEQGDSAMYLCASSLQRAGANVLTFGAGSRLTVL.

This clonotype was counted many times. This chain connects TRBV18 to TRBJ1-1, with a possible D match to TRBD1 (6 bases). Trimming cost V 2 bases and J 0 bases, with 10 bases left between them. The CDR3 is made up of 15 amino acids. The germline V gene has CDR1 KGHSH and CDR2 LQKENI. The DNA of the CDR3 is TGTGCCAGCTCACCATCGGACAGACTGAACACTGAAGCTTTCTTT. It codes for CASSPSDRLNTEAFF.

This chain uses TRBV12-3 or TRBV12-4 with TRBJ2-7, with no clear D. V gave up 3 bases and J gave up 0 bases, with 15 bases separating them. This CDR3 comprises 16 residues. The CDR3 DNA sequence: TGTGCCAGCAGTTTGGATCGGGCCACCAGCTCCTACGAGCAGTACTTC. Protein sequence: CASSLDRATSSYEQYF.

This clonotype is categorized as medium-sized. The chain combines TRBV27 with TRBJ1-5; D gene unclear. Trimming stripped 8 bases from V and 0 bases from J, with 11 bases between. This CDR3 has 14 residues. Germline values: CDR1 MNHEY, CDR2 SMNVEV (reference sequence). This CDR3 is CASRHDGSNQPQHF. CDR3 nucleotide sequence: TGTGCCAGCCGTCACGACGGTAGCAATCAGCCCCAGCATTTT.

This clonotype has just a few counts. The chain uses TRBV5-6 and TRBJ1-3, with D unresolved. Trimming pared 4 bases from V and 3 bases from J, leaving 20 bases between. Looked up from germline, CDR1 is SGHDT and CDR2 is YYEEEE. This CDR3 region has 17 residues. Here the CDR3 DNA reads TGTGCCAGCAGCCCAGGACTTAGTCCGGCATTTGGAAACACCATATATTTT. This codes for CASSPGLSPAFGNTIYF. The variable domain in full, with the rest retrieved from reference TRBV5-6 and TRBJ1-3, is DAGVTQSPTHLIKTRGQQVTLRCSPKSGHDTVSWYQQALGQGPQFIFQYYEEEERQRGNFPDRFSGHQFPNYSSELNVNALLLGDSALYLCASSPGLSPAFGNTIYFGEGSWLTVV.

J is TRBJ2-7 and V is TRBV5-4, with TRBD2 matching 14 bases. CDR1 is SGHNT and CDR2 is YYREEE in the germline V gene (reference sequence). CDR3 length: 16 amino acids. The V segment lost 4 bases and the J segment 6 bases; nucleotides outside the gene matches: 9. CDR3 DNA: TGTGCCAGCAGCACACCTGGGGGACTAGCGGGAGTCGAGCAGTACTTC. Translation: CASSTPGGLAGVEQYF.

Only a few counts were recorded for this clonotype. The chain links TRBV7-2 to TRBJ1-5; tentative D call: TRBD1 (5 bases). The V end lost 1 base, the J end lost 0 bases, and 7 bases lay between the germline ends. The CDR3 is 15 amino acids. Germline V lookup: CDR1 SGHTA, CDR2 FQGNSA. CDR3: CASSLVGGSNQPQHF. The CDR3 bases are TGTGCCAGCAGCTTAGTTGGGGGTAGCAATCAGCCCCAGCATTTT.

In this sample, this clonotype turned up once. The V and J genes are TRBV12-3 or TRBV12-4 and TRBJ1-5; D is undetermined. The length of the CDR3 is 16 residues. Trimming took 6 bases from V and 3 from J, leaving 18 bases between them. CDR3 residues: CASSSTGVQNNQPQHF. The DNA for the CDR3 is TGTGCCAGCAGCTCAACCGGGGTGCAAAACAATCAGCCCCAGCATTTT.

This chain joins TRBV18 and TRBJ2-2; perhaps TRBD1 as D (5 bases). The CDR3 is 15 residues long. Deletions cut 5 bases from V and 5 bases from J, with 15 bases between. The V gene's germline CDR1 is KGHSH and CDR2 LQKENI. The CDR3 sequence: CASSTSGQGTGELFF. The CDR3 bases are TGTGCCAGCTCAACTTCTGGCCAGGGAACCGGGGAGCTGTTTTTT.

In its sample, this clonotype was seen a few times. The rearrangement links TRBV5-4 to TRBJ2-1; 14 positions agree with TRBD2. The CDR3 is made up of 17 amino acids. V lost 4 bases, J lost 10 bases, and 13 bases stayed unmatched. Germline V gene sequence: CDR1 SGHNT, CDR2 YYREEE (reference sequence). For the CDR3, the DNA is TGTGCCAGCAGCATGGGACTAGCGGGAGCGTCTATCAAGGAGCAGTTCTTC. Protein sequence: CASSMGLAGASIKEQFF.

By share, this clonotype counts as medium-sized. The chain has TRBV30 and TRBJ2-7; no definite D call. Germline CDR1 and CDR2: GTSNPN and SVGIG (reference sequence). CDR3 size: 12 residues. V lost 0 bases and J 2 bases, leaving 5 bases between the germline ends. The CDR3 loop is CAWSVRTYEQYF. The CDR3 DNA reads as TGTGCCTGGAGTGTACGGACCTACGAGCAGTACTTC.

The chain couples TRBV10-1 to TRBJ2-7; D remains ambiguous. Germline values: CDR1 WNHNN, CDR2 SYGVQD (reference sequence). This CDR3 contains 14 residues. Trimming left V 2 bases short and J 2 bases short, with 10 bases between. CDR3 in DNA: TGCGCCAGCAGTGAGGTTAACTACCCCTACGAGCAGTACTTC. It translates to CASSEVNYPYEQYF.

The gene calls are TRBV4-3 and TRBJ2-7; D unclear. V was shortened by 1 base and J by 2 bases, with 9 bases between the two germline ends. Germline CDR1 reads LGHNA; CDR2 reads YSLEER. The CDR3 loop spans 14 amino acids. In nucleotides, the CDR3 is TGCGCCAGCAGCCAAGGTCTCGGTACCTACGAGCAGTACTTC. Its protein is CASSQGLGTYEQYF.

CDR3 sequence: CASSLPLAGGHEQYF. CDR3 sequence (DNA): TGTGCCAGCTCACTCCCACTAGCGGGAGGCCACGAGCAGTACTTC. The chain has TRBV18 and TRBJ2-7; 12 nucleotides line up with TRBD2. The ends lost 4 bases at V and 5 bases at J; junction bases unmatched: 6. Germline-derived CDR1 and CDR2 are KGHSH and LQKENI. The CDR3 loop spans 15 amino acids.

By proportion, this clonotype is medium-sized (0.01 to 0.1%). The chain joins TRBV11-1 to TRBJ2-5; TRBD1 agrees at 7 bases. CDR3 length: 14 residues. Germline lookup yields CDR1 SGHAT and CDR2 FQDESV (reference sequence). Trimming cost V 5 bases and J 5 bases; bases outside gene matches: 8. The CDR3 reads CASSLGQPGETQYF. The CDR3 region has the DNA TGTGCCAGCAGCCTGGGACAGCCCGGGGAGACCCAGTACTTC.

The chain combines TRBV29-1 with TRBJ2-1, with 14 bases that match TRBD2. CDR1 is SQVTM and CDR2 is ANQGSEA in the germline V gene. The CDR3 totals 13 residues. The V gene end was trimmed by 6 bases and the J gene end by 6 bases; junction bases not matched to a gene: 1. The DNA for the CDR3 is TGCAGCGTAGGACTAGCGGGAGGCAATGAGCAGTTCTTC. This encodes CSVGLAGGNEQFF.

The rearrangement joins TRBV7-2 to TRBJ2-1, with 8 nucleotides matching TRBD2. Germline V gives CDR1 SGHTA, CDR2 FQGNSA. With V trimmed by 7 bases and J by 8 bases, 4 bases remained unmatched. The CDR3 spans 12 residues. The CDR3 nucleotides read TGTGCCAGCACCCGAGCGGGAGATGAGCAGTTCTTC. It specifies CASTRAGDEQFF.

This chain joins TRBV29-1 and TRBJ2-7; 9 bases are shared with TRBD1. Germline values: CDR1 SQVTM, CDR2 ANQGSEA. Trimming took 7 bases from V and 6 from J; bases not matched to a gene: 13. The CDR3 spans 14 residues. CDR3 loop: CSAGPGQGMGEQYF. In DNA, the CDR3 is TGCAGCGCCGGTCCGGGACAGGGTATGGGCGAGCAGTACTTC.

Within the sample, this clonotype is medium-sized (0.01 to 0.1%). The chain combines TRBV5-6 with TRBJ2-5; D gene unclear. Germline CDR1 SGHDT, CDR2 YYEEEE. The CDR3 runs to 14 residues. The V end was cut by 0 bases, the J end by 1 base, with 7 bases between. The CDR3 loop reads CASSLEQIQETQYF. Written as DNA, the CDR3 is TGTGCCAGCAGCTTGGAACAGATCCAAGAGACCCAGTACTTC. Full variable domain (missing parts from reference TRBV5-6 and TRBJ2-5): DAGVTQSPTHLIKTRGQQVTLRCSPKSGHDTVSWYQQALGQGPQFIFQYYEEEERQRGNFPDRFSGHQFPNYSSELNVNALLLGDSALYLCASSLEQIQETQYFGPGTRLLVL.

This clonotype is judged large (0.1 to 1%). The genes are TRBV29-1 and TRBJ2-1; the match to TRBD2 covers 7 bases. V was pared by 3 bases and J by 8 bases, with 10 bases of the junction left unmatched. The CDR3 length is 14 residues. Per the germline V gene, CDR1 is SQVTM and CDR2 is ANQGSEA. The CDR3 loop reads CSVEGGRHLDEQFF. Here the CDR3 DNA reads TGCAGCGTTGAGGGCGGGAGACATCTCGATGAGCAGTTCTTC.

The J gene is TRBJ2-3, the V gene TRBV29-1; 10 nucleotides match TRBD1. The CDR3 length is 15 residues. The ends lost 1 base at V and 1 base at J; junction bases unmatched: 2. In germline, CDR1 is SQVTM, CDR2 ANQGSEA. The CDR3 nucleotides are TGCAGCGTTGAAGCCGGGACAGGGGGCACAGATACGCAGTATTTT. Its protein product is CSVEAGTGGTDTQYF.

The chain recombines TRBV7-2 with TRBJ2-6; D remains ambiguous. CDR1 is SGHTA and CDR2 is FQGNSA in the germline V gene. The CDR3 totals 15 residues. Trimming took off 4 bases at V and 0 bases at J, with 7 bases between the two ends. The CDR3 coding sequence is TGTGCCAGCAGCTCGGATGCCTCTGGGGCCAACGTCCTGACTTTC. It translates to CASSSDASGANVLTF.

The genes are TRBV7-2 and TRBJ2-7, with 8 bases lining up with TRBD2. The CDR3 extends over 14 amino acids. CDR1 is SGHTA and CDR2 is FQGNSA in the germline V gene. Trimming cost V 3 bases and J 2 bases; bases outside gene matches: 3. This CDR3 is CASSLAGGPYEQYF. CDR3 in DNA: TGTGCCAGCAGCTTGGCGGGAGGACCCTACGAGCAGTACTTC.